The clone carrying this TCR beta chain was recorded a few times. The target antigen is unknown. This record belongs to a study of T-cell memory formation after mild COVID-19. TCRdb reprocessed the 5' RACE reads with MiXCR, giving one entry per CDR3 protein. The sample includes about 150,000 distinct CDR3 sequences, around 25% of them seen just once. Whole-study findings and limits: Memory cells collected pre-infection included some clones that later responded, suggesting cross-reactive memory joined.

Between the trimmed V and J ends, which lost 5 bases and 3 bases, there was a span of 16 bases. This CDR3 contains 16 residues. In germline, CDR1 is MGHRA, CDR2 YSYEKL. The clonotype comes from an adult woman who had mild COVID-19 (a few samples of this study predate the infection). Cell type and time point are not known. Sequencing used PBMCs or a T cell subset sorted from them (not recorded which). This sequence joins TRBV4-1 and TRBJ2-2, with TRBD2 as a possible D gene (5 bases). The CDR3 DNA reads as TGCGCCAGCAGCGAGGGAATCTCGTTCGACACCGGGGAGCTGTTTTTT. Translation gives CASSEGISFDTGELFF.